This entry features one T cell receptor (beta chain) sequence. Its antigen is not identified. The sample originates from a study of Graves' ophthalmopathy and Graves' hyperthyroidism. Study details: Stable hyperthyroidism meant no progression to ophthalmopathy within 18 months of follow-up. Overall study findings and caveats: Blood contained most expanded thyroid clonotypes exceeding 0.001 frequency. This model predicted ophthalmopathy progression (sensitivity around 71%, specificity about 72%).

RNA transcripts yielded amplified TCR beta CDR3 regions. Investigators did first-round RT-PCR with HTBI primers, then second-round multiplex PCR. From the multiplex PCR reads, TCRdb called clonotypes with MiXCR, one entry per CDR3 protein. The sample contains around 1.1 million distinct CDR3 sequences, about 38% of which appear only once. The CDR3 is 16 amino acids. The V end was cut by 6 bases, the J end by 4 bases, with 21 bases between. CDR1 WSHSY and CDR2 SAAADI come from the germline V gene. The chain recombines TRBV10-2 with TRBJ1-2; D perhaps matches TRBD1 (6 bases). Sequencing input: peripheral blood or thyroid tissue (not recorded which). The sequence derives from an adult man with Graves' hyperthyroidism. As DNA, the CDR3 is TGCGCCAGCAGCTCAACCTCTGTCTTGACAGGCTATGGCTACACCTTC. It translates to CASSSTSVLTGYGYTF.